The 9 T cell receptor beta chains reported below all come from one sample, sequenced in a study of blood T cell repertoires in COVID-19. TCRdb's table, derived via immunoSEQ multiplex PCR, lists solely in-frame clones and lacks some. The sample shows 93,000 or so clones, 70% to 90% of them seen only once. Sequencing was done on a sample of peripheral blood. These receptors all come from a man aged 45-60 years in a cohort sampled during active COVID-19.

The chain joins TRBV14 to TRBJ2-5, with 7 bases identical to TRBD1. V trimming: 2 bases; J trimming: 5 bases; junction bases outside the gene matches: 11. The CDR3 covers 16 residues. Germline CDR1 reads SGHDN; CDR2 reads FVKESK. The CDR3 is CASSQLLRGLGETQYF. In nucleotides, the CDR3 is TGTGCCAGCAGCCAACTTTTGAGGGGGCTCGGGGAGACCCAGTACTTC. Based on the CDR3 plus reference TRBV14 and TRBJ2-5, the full variable domain is EAGVTQFPSHSVIEKGQTVTLRCDPISGHDNLYWYRRVMGKEIKFLLHFVKESKQDESGMPNNRFLAERTGGTYSTLKVQPAELEDSGVYFCASSQLLRGLGETQYFGPGTRLLVL.

The chain links TRBV3-1 (or the pseudogene TRBV3-2) to TRBJ2-3; 11 bases match TRBD2. The ends lost 0 bases at V and 6 bases at J; junction bases unmatched: 11. Germline V gene lookup returns CDR1 LGHDT and CDR2 YNNKEL (reference sequence). This CDR3 comprises 18 residues. CDR3 sequence (DNA): TGTGCCAGCAGCCAAGACGCCGTTCTAGCGGGGGGAGGGGATACGCAGTATTTT. Amino acid sequence: CASSQDAVLAGGGDTQYF.

This rearrangement joins TRBV3-1 (or the pseudogene TRBV3-2) to TRBJ1-2; 7 bases line up with TRBD1. This CDR3 is built from 16 residues. V gave up 2 bases and J gave up 1 base; unmatched junction bases: 7. CDR1 is LGHDT, CDR2 YNNKEL, per germline (reference sequence). CDR3 nucleotide sequence: TGTGCCAGCAGCCAACTCGCGGACAGGTTTAACTATGGCTACACCTTC. It encodes CASSQLADRFNYGYTF.

The rearrangement links TRBV27 to TRBJ2-1; 9 nucleotides line up with TRBD2. V was pared by 6 bases and J by 7 bases, with 13 bases of the junction left unmatched. CDR3 length: 16 amino acids. CDR1 and CDR2 from the germline V gene are MNHEY and SMNVEV (reference sequence). CDR3 sequence: CASRLGRGGLGNEQFF. Here the CDR3 DNA reads TGTGCCAGCAGATTGGGGCGGGGGGGCTTGGGAAATGAGCAGTTCTTC.

V and J are TRBV5-6 and TRBJ2-2; D is uncertain. The CDR3 has 14 amino acids. The germline V gene encodes CDR1 SGHDT and CDR2 YYEEEE. Trimming left V 0 bases short and J 6 bases short, with 9 bases between. The CDR3 spells CASSLGGRPGELFF. CDR3 nucleotides: TGTGCCAGCAGCTTGGGCGGAAGGCCCGGGGAGCTGTTTTTT.

This chain uses TRBV20-1 with TRBJ1-5, with D maybe TRBD1 (6 bases). The CDR3 totals 14 residues. V was pared by 4 bases and J by 5 bases, with 15 bases between. From germline, CDR1 is DFQATT and CDR2 SNEGSKA (reference sequence). The CDR3 bases are TGCAGTGCTACTGACGGACAGAGCGATCAGCCCCAGCATTTT. Residues: CSATDGQSDQPQHF.

The J gene is TRBJ2-5, the V gene TRBV6-6; possibly TRBD1 for D (6 bases). The V end lost 4 bases, the J end lost 2 bases, and 17 bases lay between the germline ends. The CDR3 is made up of 16 amino acids. The germline V gene encodes CDR1 MNHNY and CDR2 SVGAGI (reference sequence). CDR3 loop: CASSSPLSQGQETQYF. The CDR3 nucleotides read TGTGCCAGCAGTTCCCCTTTGAGTCAGGGGCAAGAGACCCAGTACTTC.

This clone was counted once. The chain recombines TRBV7-2 with TRBJ2-2; 9 nucleotides line up with TRBD1. Trimming took 5 bases from V and 6 from J; bases not matched to a gene: 19. The CDR3 extends over 19 amino acids. Germline V lookup: CDR1 SGHTA, CDR2 FQGNSA. The CDR3 region is CASSPTRRDRDFTAGELFF. CDR3 sequence (DNA): TGTGCCAGCAGCCCTACCCGACGGGACAGGGATTTCACGGCCGGGGAGCTGTTTTTT.

The CDR3 DNA is TGCGCCAGCAGCCACGGCACAGCGGCCGAGCAGTACTTC. Its protein is CASSHGTAAEQYF. The V call is TRBV4-3, the J call TRBJ2-7; perhaps TRBD2 as D (5 bases). The length of the CDR3 is 13 residues. Germline loops: CDR1 LGHNA, CDR2 YSLEER. V was pared by 3 bases and J by 6 bases, with 12 bases between.